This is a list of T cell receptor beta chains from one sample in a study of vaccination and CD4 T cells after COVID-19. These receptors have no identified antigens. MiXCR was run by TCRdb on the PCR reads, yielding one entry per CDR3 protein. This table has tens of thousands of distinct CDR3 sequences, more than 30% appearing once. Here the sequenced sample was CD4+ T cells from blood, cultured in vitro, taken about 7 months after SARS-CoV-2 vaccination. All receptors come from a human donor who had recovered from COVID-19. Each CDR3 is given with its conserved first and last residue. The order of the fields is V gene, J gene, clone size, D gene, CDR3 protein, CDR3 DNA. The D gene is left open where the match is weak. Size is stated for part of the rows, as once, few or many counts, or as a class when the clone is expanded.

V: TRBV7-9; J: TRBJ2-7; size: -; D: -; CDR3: CASSLGPSSSYEQYF; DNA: TGTGCCAGCAGCTTAGGTCCGTCGTCCTCCTACGAGCAGTACTTC
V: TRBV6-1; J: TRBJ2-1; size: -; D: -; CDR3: CASSEVMEGGGGGWNEQFF; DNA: TGTGCCAGCAGTGAAGTTATGGAAGGTGGGGGTGGAGGATGGAATGAGCAGTTCTTC
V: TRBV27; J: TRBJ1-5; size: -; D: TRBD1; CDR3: CASRMTGGNGLPQHF; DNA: TGTGCCAGCAGGATGACAGGGGGCAACGGGCTGCCCCAGCATTTT
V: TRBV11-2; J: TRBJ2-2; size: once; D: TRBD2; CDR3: CASSPIAGGNTGELFF; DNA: TGTGCCAGCAGCCCTATAGCGGGAGGGAACACCGGGGAGCTGTTTTTT
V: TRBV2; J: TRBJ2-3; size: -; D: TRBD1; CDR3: CASRWTGGSDTQYF; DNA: TGTGCCAGCAGATGGACAGGGGGCTCCGATACGCAGTATTTT
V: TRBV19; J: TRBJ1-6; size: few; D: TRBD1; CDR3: CASSITGQGWDSPLHF; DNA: TGTGCCAGTAGTATTACGGGACAGGGGTGGGATTCACCCCTCCACTTT
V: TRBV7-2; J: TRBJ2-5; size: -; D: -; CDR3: CASSQGSGQETQYF; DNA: TGTGCCAGCAGCCAAGGGTCGGGCCAAGAGACCCAGTACTTC
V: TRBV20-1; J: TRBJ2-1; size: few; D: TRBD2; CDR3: CSARTSGHNEQFF; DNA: TGCAGTGCGCGGACTAGCGGTCACAATGAGCAGTTCTTC
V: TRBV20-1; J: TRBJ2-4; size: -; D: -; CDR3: CSAYGGTKNIQYF; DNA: TGCAGTGCGTACGGAGGGACCAAAAACATTCAGTACTTC
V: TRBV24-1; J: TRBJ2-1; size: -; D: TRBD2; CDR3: CATSDTLAGFNEQFF; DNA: TGTGCCACCAGTGATACACTAGCGGGGTTCAATGAGCAGTTCTTC
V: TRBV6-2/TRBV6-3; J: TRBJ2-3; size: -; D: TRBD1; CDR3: CASSYKSGGDGTDTQYF; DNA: TGTGCCAGCAGTTATAAATCAGGGGGCGACGGCACAGATACGCAGTATTTT
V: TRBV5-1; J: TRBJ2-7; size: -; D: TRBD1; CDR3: CASSFYRGYEQYF; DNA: TGCGCCAGCAGCTTTTACAGGGGCTACGAGCAGTACTTC
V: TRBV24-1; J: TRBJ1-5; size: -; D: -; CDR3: CATSDPRSGRGLSQHF; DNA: TGTGCCACCAGTGACCCCCGGAGCGGGCGGGGATTGTCCCAGCATTTT
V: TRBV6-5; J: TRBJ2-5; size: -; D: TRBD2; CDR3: CASSYSLRGEQETQYF; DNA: TGTGCCAGCAGTTACTCACTGCGGGGGGAACAAGAGACCCAGTACTTC
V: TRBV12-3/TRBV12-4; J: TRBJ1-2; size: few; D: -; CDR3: CASTLQHNYGYTF; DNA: TGTGCCAGCACCCTACAGCATAACTATGGCTACACCTTC
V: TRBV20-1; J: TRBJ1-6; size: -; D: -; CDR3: CSARDSGRGTDSPLHF; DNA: TGCAGTGCTAGAGACTCCGGACGGGGTACGGATTCACCCCTCCACTTT
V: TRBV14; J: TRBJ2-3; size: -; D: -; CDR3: CASSQEDTYTDTQYF; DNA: TGTGCCAGCAGCCAAGAGGACACCTACACAGATACGCAGTATTTT
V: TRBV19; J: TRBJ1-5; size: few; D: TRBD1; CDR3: CASEDRGNQPQHF; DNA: TGTGCCAGCGAGGACAGGGGCAATCAGCCCCAGCATTTT
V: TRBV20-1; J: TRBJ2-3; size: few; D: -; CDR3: CSARRLGTDTQYF; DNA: TGCAGTGCTAGAAGACTTGGCACAGATACGCAGTATTTT
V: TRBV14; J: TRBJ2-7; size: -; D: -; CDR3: CASSQDPEGEQYF; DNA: TGTGCCAGCAGCCAAGATCCCGAGGGAGAGCAGTACTTC
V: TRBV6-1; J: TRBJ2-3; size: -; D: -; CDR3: CASSEQGPSHTQYF; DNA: TGTGCCAGCAGCGAGCAGGGACCCTCCCATACGCAGTATTTT
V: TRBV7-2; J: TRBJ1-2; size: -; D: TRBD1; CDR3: CASSLGQGAHTF; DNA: TGTGCCAGCAGCCTCGGACAGGGGGCGCACACCTTC
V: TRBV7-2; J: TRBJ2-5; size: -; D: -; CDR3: CASSLSYREETQYF; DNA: TGTGCCAGCAGCTTATCTTACAGGGAAGAGACCCAGTACTTC
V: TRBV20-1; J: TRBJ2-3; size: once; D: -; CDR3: CSARERSHTDTQYF; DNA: TGCAGTGCTAGAGAGCGGAGCCACACAGATACGCAGTATTTT
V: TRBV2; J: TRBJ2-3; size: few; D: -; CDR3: CASSYTGSGADTQYF; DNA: TGTGCCAGCAGTTATACAGGGTCAGGGGCAGATACGCAGTATTTT
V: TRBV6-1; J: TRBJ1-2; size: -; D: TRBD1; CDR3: CASSASGTGAYGYTF; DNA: TGTGCCAGCAGTGCATCCGGGACAGGCGCCTATGGCTACACCTTC
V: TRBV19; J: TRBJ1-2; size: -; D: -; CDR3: CASSLAWGDIFKRDYGYTF; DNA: TGTGCCAGTAGTCTGGCCTGGGGGGACATCTTCAAACGAGACTATGGCTACACCTTC
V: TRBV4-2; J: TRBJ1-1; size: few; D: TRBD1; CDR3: CASSQVDRGNTEAFF; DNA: TGTGCCAGCAGCCAAGTCGACAGGGGCAACACTGAAGCTTTCTTT
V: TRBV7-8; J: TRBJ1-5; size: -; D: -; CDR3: CASSDDSNQPQHF; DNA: TGTGCCAGCAGCGATGACAGCAATCAGCCCCAGCATTTT
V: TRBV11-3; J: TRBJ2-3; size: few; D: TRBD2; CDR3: CASSLGGDTDTQYF; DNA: TGTGCCAGCAGCTTGGGAGGGGACACAGATACGCAGTATTTT
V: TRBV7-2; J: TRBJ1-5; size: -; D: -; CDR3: CASSLIGEGQPQHF; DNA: TGTGCCAGCAGCTTGATAGGGGAGGGACAGCCCCAGCATTTT
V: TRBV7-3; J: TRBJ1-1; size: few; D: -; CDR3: CASSLRAGTEAFF; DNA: TGTGCCAGCAGCTTACGGGCAGGCACTGAAGCTTTCTTT
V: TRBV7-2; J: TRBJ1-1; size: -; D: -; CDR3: CASSLWANTEAFF; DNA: TGTGCCAGCAGCTTATGGGCGAACACTGAAGCTTTCTTT
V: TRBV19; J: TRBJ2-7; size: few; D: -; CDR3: CASRRRHPDYEQYF; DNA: TGTGCCAGCCGGCGGAGACATCCAGACTACGAGCAGTACTTC
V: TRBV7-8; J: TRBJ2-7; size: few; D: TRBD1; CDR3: CASSVDRANYEQYF; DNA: TGTGCCAGCAGCGTGGACAGGGCGAACTACGAGCAGTACTTC
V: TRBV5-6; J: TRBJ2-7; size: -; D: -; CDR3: CASSLGASYEQYF; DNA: TGTGCCAGCAGCTTGGGGGCTAGCTACGAGCAGTACTTC
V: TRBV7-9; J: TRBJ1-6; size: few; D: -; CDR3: CASRDTYSNSPLHF; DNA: TGTGCCAGCAGGGACACGTATTCTAATTCACCCCTCCACTTT
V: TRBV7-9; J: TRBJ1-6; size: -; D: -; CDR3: CASSLADGGDSPLHF; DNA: TGTGCCAGCAGCTTAGCAGACGGGGGCGATTCACCCCTCCACTTT
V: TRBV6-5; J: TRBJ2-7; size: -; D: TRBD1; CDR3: CASSSLGQRAYEQYF; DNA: TGTGCCAGCAGTTCTCTGGGACAGCGAGCCTACGAGCAGTACTTC
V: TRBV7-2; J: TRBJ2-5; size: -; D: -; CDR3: CASSSRGTETQYF; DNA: TGTGCCAGCAGCTCAAGGGGGACAGAGACCCAGTACTTC
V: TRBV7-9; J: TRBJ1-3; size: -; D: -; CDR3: CASSSRKTADATNTIYF; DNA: TGTGCCAGCAGCTCGCGAAAGACAGCAGACGCTACAAACACCATATATTTT
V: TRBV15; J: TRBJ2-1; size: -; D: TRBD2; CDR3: CATSSAGTSRGYNEQFF; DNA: TGTGCCACCAGCAGTGCAGGGACTAGCCGGGGCTACAATGAGCAGTTCTTC
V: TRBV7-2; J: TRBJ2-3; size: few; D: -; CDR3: CASSLAGASRSTDTQYF; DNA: TGTGCCAGCAGCTTAGCCGGGGCTAGCCGATCCACAGATACGCAGTATTTT